Below, 25 T cell receptor beta chains from the same sample are listed, as sequenced in a study of shared clonotypes between healthy human individuals (dated by TCRdb to 2018 to 2020). Receptor amplification or capture employed the immunoSEQ multiplex PCR assay. In its TCRdb copy, this immuneACCESS table keeps in-frame sequences only and misses some clones. Where compared with another copy, unresolved V genes explain less than half of these, and the others have no known cause. This sample gives over a million clones in total; approximately 76% of them show up just once. The ten largest clones capture approximately 1.5% of the sample. The sample taken for sequencing was memory CD4+ T cells sorted from blood. Taken with the paper, the label for cell subset or site translates to: CD45RA-negative fraction. These receptors were obtained from a man aged 18 to 35 in good health.

The rearrangement links TRBV23-1 to TRBJ2-3; TRBD2 agrees at 14 bases. TRBV23-1 is filed as an ORF, its function uncertain. This CDR3 has 22 residues. V trimming: 4 bases; J trimming: 1 base; junction bases outside the gene matches: 19. The CDR3 DNA follows: TGCGCCAGCAGTCCCCCTCGGCTAATGGGACTAGCGGGAGATATGGGCACAGATACGCAGTATTTT. It codes for CASSPPRLMGLAGDMGTDTQYF.

Worth noting for this clone: Other DNA sequences within the sample encode an identical CDR3. The gene calls are TRBV18 and TRBJ2-7; maybe TRBD1 (7 bases). The CDR3 loop spans 14 amino acids. In germline, CDR1 is KGHSH, CDR2 LQKENI. Trimming cost V 3 bases and J 6 bases, with 15 bases left between them. CDR3 bases: TGTGCCAGCTCACCGTCGACAGGGCGGGGCGAGCAGTACTTC. The encoded protein is CASSPSTGRGEQYF. The full variable domain, in which reference TRBV18 and TRBJ2-7 provide the parts outside the CDR3, is NAGVMQNPRHLVRRRGQEARLRCSPMKGHSHVYWYRQLPEEGLKFMVYLQKENIIDESGMPKERFSAEFPKEGPSILRIQQVVRGDSAAYFCASSPSTGRGEQYFGPGTRLTVT.

The table lists this clone with many counts. V usage is TRBV4-3 and J usage is TRBJ2-2; no clear D. Trimming pared 1 base from V and 1 base from J, leaving 7 bases between. CDR1 and CDR2 (germline): LGHNA, YSLEER. This CDR3 spans 15 amino acids. The CDR3 loop reads CASSQGYLNTGELFF. The DNA for the CDR3 is TGCGCCAGCAGCCAAGGGTACTTGAACACCGGGGAGCTGTTTTTT.

The chain employs TRBV27 and TRBJ2-7; 7 bases fit TRBD2. Germline CDR1 MNHEY, CDR2 SMNVEV (reference sequence). V gave up 5 bases and J gave up 6 bases; unmatched junction bases: 10. This CDR3 spans 14 amino acids. For the CDR3, the DNA is TGTGCCAGCAGTCCGTGGGAGGGGTCGGGCGAGCAGTACTTC. Encoded protein: CASSPWEGSGEQYF.

Of note for this clone: Its ends do not fully match the called genes, so a read error is possible. This rearrangement joins TRBV5-4 to TRBJ2-7; 11 bases map to TRBD2. Looked up from germline, CDR1 is SGHNT and CDR2 is YYREEE (reference sequence). CDR3 length: 18 amino acids. The CDR3 reads CASSLGGSGTSGKLLQDF. The CDR3, as DNA: TGTGCCAGCAGCTTGGGAGGGTCTGGGACTAGCGGAAAGCTCCTTCAAGACTTC.

This rearrangement joins TRBV15 to TRBJ1-5; D unclear. The CDR3 contains 13 residues. V shed 4 bases and J shed 5 bases, with 9 bases lying between them. The germline V gene has CDR1 LNHNV and CDR2 YYDKDF (reference sequence). The CDR3 protein is CATSTSEYQPQHF. The CDR3 DNA sequence: TGTGCCACCAGCACCAGCGAATATCAGCCCCAGCATTTT.

The chain links TRBV19 to TRBJ2-1; 9 bases are a match to TRBD1. The CDR3 consists of 14 residues. Germline V lookup: CDR1 LNHDA, CDR2 SQIVND (reference sequence). V trimming: 7 bases; J trimming: 7 bases; junction bases outside the gene matches: 8. The CDR3, as DNA: TGTGCCAGTAACCCGGACAGGGGATGGAATGAGCAGTTCTTC. Protein product: CASNPDRGWNEQFF.

On this clone: This probably arose from a read error, given a far larger clone one base away. V gene TRBV7-2 combines with J gene TRBJ1-2, with 7 bases that match TRBD1. The germline CDR1 and CDR2 sequences are SGHTA and FQGNSA. CDR3 size: 13 residues. The V and J ends lost 1 base and 6 bases, in that order; junction bases with no gene match: 2. CDR3 loop: CASSLGQGDGYTF. The CDR3 DNA reads as TGTGCCAGCAGCTTAGGTCAGGGGGATGGCTACACCTTC. Full variable domain (outside the CDR3, taken from reference TRBV7-2 and TRBJ1-2): GAGVSQSPSNKVTEKGKDVELRCDPISGHTALYWYRQSLGQGLEFLIYFQGNSAPDKSGLPSDRFSAERTGGSVSTLTIQRTQQEDSAVYLCASSLGQGDGYTFGSGTRLTVV.

This clone was seen a handful of times. V is TRBV6-5 and J is TRBJ2-1, with TRBD2 as a possible D gene (6 bases). Germline V CDR1 and CDR2: MNHEY, SVGAGI. The V end was cut by 2 bases, the J end by 5 bases, with 16 bases between. There are 16 residues in the CDR3. CDR3 region: CASSYPQIAENNEQFF. For the CDR3, the DNA is TGTGCCAGCAGTTACCCCCAGATAGCGGAAAACAATGAGCAGTTCTTC.

The rearrangement links TRBV2 to TRBJ1-2, with TRBD1 matching 9 bases. V lost 7 bases and J lost 5; bases outside the gene matches: 14. The germline gives CDR1 SNHLY, CDR2 FYNNEI. The CDR3 has 16 residues. The CDR3 DNA sequence: TGTGCCAGCACCTGGGGCGGACAGGGGAGGGGATATGGCTACACCTTC. Translation: CASTWGGQGRGYGYTF. Complete variable domain (other parts from reference TRBV2 and TRBJ1-2): EPEVTQTPSHQVTQMGQEVILRCVPISNHLYFYWYRQILGQKVEFLVSFYNNEISEKSEIFDDQFSVERPDGSNFTLKIRSTKLEDSAMYFCASTWGGQGRGYGYTFGSGTRLTVV.

As concerns this clone: Distinct nucleotide sequences in the sample also encode this CDR3. The V gene is TRBV18, the J gene TRBJ2-5; the D is unclear. CDR1 is KGHSH and CDR2 is LQKENI in the germline V gene. Trimming pared 3 bases from V and 1 base from J, leaving 9 bases between. This CDR3 region has 14 residues. This CDR3 reads CASSPGRTQETQYF. Written as DNA, the CDR3 is TGTGCCAGCTCACCGGGCAGGACCCAAGAGACCCAGTACTTC.

The chain carries TRBV18 and TRBJ2-5; D is unresolved. The germline gives CDR1 KGHSH, CDR2 LQKENI. The CDR3 length is 12 residues. Between the trimmed V and J ends, which lost 6 bases and 2 bases, there was a span of 7 bases. The CDR3 coding sequence is TGTGCCAGCTCCGAAACACAAGAGACCCAGTACTTC. Translating gives CASSETQETQYF.

The chain carries TRBV7-6 and TRBJ2-3, with D uncertain. Trimming pared 3 bases from V and 2 bases from J, leaving 6 bases between. The CDR3 runs to 13 residues. The germline gives CDR1 SGHVS, CDR2 FNYEAQ. CDR3 in amino acids: CASSFALTDTQYF. CDR3 DNA sequence: TGTGCCAGCAGCTTCGCCCTCACAGATACGCAGTATTTT.

This clone was picked up many times. This chain links TRBV5-4 with TRBJ1-4, with D tentatively TRBD1 (6 bases). CDR3 size: 14 residues. CDR1 is SGHNT, CDR2 YYREEE, per germline (reference sequence). V was shortened by 7 bases and J by 6 bases, with 16 bases between the two germline ends. The CDR3 protein is CASGLGGRDEKLFF. The CDR3 DNA reads as TGTGCCAGCGGATTAGGGGGTAGAGATGAAAAACTGTTTTTT.

The chain has TRBV11-2 and TRBJ2-1; a weak D match, TRBD1 (5 bases). CDR1 and CDR2 from the germline V gene are SGHAT and FQNNGV. The CDR3 contains 14 residues. The V end lost 3 bases, the J end lost 6 bases, and 12 bases lay between the germline ends. DNA of the CDR3: TGTGCCAGCAGCTTGGGCCAGGGCCGCAATGAGCAGTTCTTC. This codes for CASSLGQGRNEQFF.

CDR3 sequence (DNA): TGCGCCAGCAGTCCAGGGACTGGGGAAAAACTGTTTTTT. It translates to CASSPGTGEKLFF. The genes are TRBV5-1 and TRBJ1-4; weak D call: TRBD1 (5 bases). V lost 5 bases and J 8 bases, leaving 13 bases between the germline ends. The CDR3 runs 13 residues. Per germline, CDR1 SGHRS and CDR2 YFSETQ.

In this sample, this clone turned up a few times. The chain uses TRBV10-3 and TRBJ1-2, with D tentatively TRBD1 (5 bases). The CDR3 spans 14 residues. Germline values: CDR1 ENHRY, CDR2 SYGVKD. V shed 3 bases and J shed 8 bases, with 16 bases lying between them. In nucleotides, the CDR3 is TGTGCCATCAGTGACAGTCAAGGGGCCCTCGGCTACACCTTC. This translates into CAISDSQGALGYTF.

With regard to this clone: Other DNA sequences in the sample encode the same CDR3. V and J are TRBV5-1 and TRBJ2-5; 9 nucleotides align to TRBD2. From germline, CDR1 is SGHRS and CDR2 YFSETQ. Trimming at V came to 0 bases and at J to 2 bases, leaving 2 bases not matched to a gene. The CDR3 covers 15 residues. The CDR3 here is CASSLGLAGQETQYF. Here the CDR3 DNA reads TGCGCCAGCAGCTTGGGGCTAGCGGGGCAAGAGACCCAGTACTTC. The full variable domain, its missing parts supplied by reference TRBV5-1 and TRBJ2-5, is KAGVTQTPRYLIKTRGQQVTLSCSPISGHRSVSWYQQTPGQGLQFLFEYFSETQRNKGNFPGRFSGRQFSNSRSEMNVSTLELGDSALYLCASSLGLAGQETQYFGPGTRLLVL.

This chain connects TRBV28 to TRBJ1-6; perhaps TRBD1 as D (5 bases). V lost 2 bases and J lost 0, with 5 bases in between. CDR1 is MDHEN, CDR2 SYDVKM, per germline. CDR3 length equals 15 residues. The CDR3 bases are TGTGCCAGCAGTTTAGGGGGCTCCTATAATTCACCCCTCCACTTT. Its translation is CASSLGGSYNSPLHF.

The chain couples TRBV7-3 to TRBJ2-1; no firm D call. In germline, CDR1 is SGHTA, CDR2 FQGTGA. V lost 0 bases, J lost 4 bases, and 13 bases lay in between. The CDR3 runs to 16 residues. For the CDR3, the DNA is TGTGCCAGCAGCTTAACGGTCCCCACCCTTTACAATGAGCAGTTCTTC. Translating gives CASSLTVPTLYNEQFF.

V gene TRBV7-9 combines with J gene TRBJ2-5; D is unclear. The germline CDR1 and CDR2 sequences are SEHNR and FQNEAQ (reference sequence). This CDR3 has 12 residues. Trimming took 2 bases from V and 6 from J, leaving 7 bases between them. The CDR3 reads CASSLISQTQYF. The CDR3 nucleotides are TGTGCCAGCAGCTTAATTTCCCAGACCCAGTACTTC. The full variable domain, completed using reference TRBV7-9 and TRBJ2-5, is DTGVSQNPRHKITKRGQNVTFRCDPISEHNRLYWYRQTLGQGPEFLTYFQNEAQLEKSRLLSDRFSAERPKGSFSTLEIQRTEQGDSAMYLCASSLISQTQYFGPGTRLLVL.

The chain links TRBV19 to TRBJ2-5, with D hard to call. V was cut by 4 bases and J by 5 bases, with 14 bases left in between. The germline CDR1 and CDR2 sequences are LNHDA and SQIVND (reference sequence). This CDR3 is built from 14 residues. This chain's CDR3 is CASSTNRRVETQYF. CDR3 bases: TGTGCCAGTAGTACCAATCGTCGTGTCGAGACCCAGTACTTC.

The gene calls are TRBV19 and TRBJ2-1, with 12 nucleotides matching TRBD2. This CDR3 region has 15 residues. CDR1 and CDR2 from the germline V gene are LNHDA and SQIVND (reference sequence). The junction had 4 bases not matched to a gene; V was cut back by 1 base and J by 9 bases. This CDR3 reads CASSIVTSGRGEQFF. CDR3 in DNA: TGTGCCAGTAGTATAGTGACTAGCGGGAGAGGTGAGCAGTTCTTC.

This clone was seen a single time. The V call is TRBV28, the J call TRBJ2-3; perhaps TRBD2 as D (5 bases). With 11 bases removed from V and 2 bases from J, the gap between germline ends came to 14 bases. The CDR3 covers 13 residues. The germline V gene has CDR1 MDHEN and CDR2 SYDVKM. The CDR3 region has the DNA TGTGCCGGAGGTACGAGGGACACAGATACGCAGTATTTT. This sequence encodes CAGGTRDTDTQYF.

V is TRBV5-4 and J is TRBJ2-3; TRBD2 aligns across 9 bases. V lost 5 bases to trimming and J lost 5 bases; unmatched junction nucleotides: 12. CDR1 is SGHNT, CDR2 YYREEE, per germline (reference sequence). The CDR3 extends over 16 amino acids. This chain's CDR3 is CASSPGVAGVIDTQYF. The DNA of the CDR3 is TGTGCCAGCAGTCCTGGGGTAGCGGGAGTCATAGATACGCAGTATTTT.